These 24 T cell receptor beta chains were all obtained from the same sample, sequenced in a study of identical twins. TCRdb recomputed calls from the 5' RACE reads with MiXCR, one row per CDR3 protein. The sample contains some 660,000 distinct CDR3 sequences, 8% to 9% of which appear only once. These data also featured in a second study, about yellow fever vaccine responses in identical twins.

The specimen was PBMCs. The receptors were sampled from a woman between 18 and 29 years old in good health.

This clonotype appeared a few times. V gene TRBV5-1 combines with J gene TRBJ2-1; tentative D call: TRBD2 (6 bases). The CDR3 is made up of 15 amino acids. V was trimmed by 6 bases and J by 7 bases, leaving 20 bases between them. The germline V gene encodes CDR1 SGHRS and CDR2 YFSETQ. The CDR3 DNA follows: TGCGCCAGCAACTTCCTTGGAGGAGGGCTGAATGAGCAGTTCTTC. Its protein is CASNFLGGGLNEQFF.

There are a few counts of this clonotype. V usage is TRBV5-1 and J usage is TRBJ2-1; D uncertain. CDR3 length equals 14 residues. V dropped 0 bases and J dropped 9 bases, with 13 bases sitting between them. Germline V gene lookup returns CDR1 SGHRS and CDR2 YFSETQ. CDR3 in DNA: TGCGCCAGCAGCTTGGTGTCCCAAAGTGGTGAGCAGTTCTTC. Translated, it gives CASSLVSQSGEQFF.

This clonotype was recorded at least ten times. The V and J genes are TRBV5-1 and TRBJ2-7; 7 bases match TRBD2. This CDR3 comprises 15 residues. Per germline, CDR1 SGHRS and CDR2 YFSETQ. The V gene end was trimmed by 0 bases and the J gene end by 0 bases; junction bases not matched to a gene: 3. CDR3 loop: CASSLASGDSYEQYF. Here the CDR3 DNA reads TGCGCCAGCAGCTTGGCCAGCGGGGACTCCTACGAGCAGTACTTC. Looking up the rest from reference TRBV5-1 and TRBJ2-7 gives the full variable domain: KAGVTQTPRYLIKTRGQQVTLSCSPISGHRSVSWYQQTPGQGLQFLFEYFSETQRNKGNFPGRFSGRQFSNSRSEMNVSTLELGDSALYLCASSLASGDSYEQYFGPGTRLTVT.

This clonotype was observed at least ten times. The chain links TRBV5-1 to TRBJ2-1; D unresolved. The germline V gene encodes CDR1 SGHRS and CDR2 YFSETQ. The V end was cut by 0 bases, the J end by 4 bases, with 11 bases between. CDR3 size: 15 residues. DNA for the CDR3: TGCGCCAGCAGCTTGGAACCCAACCAATACAATGAGCAGTTCTTC. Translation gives CASSLEPNQYNEQFF.

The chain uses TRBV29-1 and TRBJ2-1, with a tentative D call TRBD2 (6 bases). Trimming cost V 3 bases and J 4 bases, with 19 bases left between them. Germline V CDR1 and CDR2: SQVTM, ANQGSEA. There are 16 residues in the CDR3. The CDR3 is CSVEPGTGGTYNEQFF. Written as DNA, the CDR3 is TGCAGCGTTGAGCCTGGAACTGGCGGGACTTACAATGAGCAGTTCTTC.

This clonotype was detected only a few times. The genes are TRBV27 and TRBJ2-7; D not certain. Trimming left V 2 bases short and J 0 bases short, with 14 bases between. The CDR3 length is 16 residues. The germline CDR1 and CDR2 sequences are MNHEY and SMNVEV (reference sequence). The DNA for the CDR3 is TGTGCCAGCAGTTTAGATGTGGGTGAAAGCTCCTACGAGCAGTACTTC. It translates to CASSLDVGESSYEQYF.

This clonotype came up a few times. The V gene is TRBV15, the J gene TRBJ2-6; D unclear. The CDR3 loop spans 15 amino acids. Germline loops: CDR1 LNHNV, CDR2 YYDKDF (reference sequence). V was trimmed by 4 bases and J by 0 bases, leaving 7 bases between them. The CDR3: CATSMRSSGANVLTF. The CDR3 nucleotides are TGTGCCACCAGCATGCGGAGCTCTGGGGCCAACGTCCTGACTTTC.

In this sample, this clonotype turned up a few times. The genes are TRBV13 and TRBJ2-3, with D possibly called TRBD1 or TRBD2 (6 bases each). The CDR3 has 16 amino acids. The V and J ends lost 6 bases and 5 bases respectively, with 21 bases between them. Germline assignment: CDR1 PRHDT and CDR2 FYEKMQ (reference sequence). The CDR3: CASRKGGRTSGDTQYF. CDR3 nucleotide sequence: TGTGCCAGCAGGAAGGGGGGCAGGACCTCGGGAGATACGCAGTATTTT.

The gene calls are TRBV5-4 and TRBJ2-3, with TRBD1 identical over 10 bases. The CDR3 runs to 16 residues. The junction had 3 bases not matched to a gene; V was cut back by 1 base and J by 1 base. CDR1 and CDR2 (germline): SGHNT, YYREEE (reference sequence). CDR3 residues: CASSLPGTGGTDTQYF. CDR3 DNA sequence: TGTGCCAGCAGCTTGCCGGGGACAGGGGGCACAGATACGCAGTATTTT.

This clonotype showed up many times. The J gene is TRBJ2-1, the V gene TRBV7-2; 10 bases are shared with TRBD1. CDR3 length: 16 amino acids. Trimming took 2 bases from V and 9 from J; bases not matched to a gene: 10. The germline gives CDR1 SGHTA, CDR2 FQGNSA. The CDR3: CASSLRETGGGGEQFF. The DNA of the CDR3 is TGTGCCAGCAGCTTAAGGGAGACAGGGGGCGGGGGTGAGCAGTTCTTC.

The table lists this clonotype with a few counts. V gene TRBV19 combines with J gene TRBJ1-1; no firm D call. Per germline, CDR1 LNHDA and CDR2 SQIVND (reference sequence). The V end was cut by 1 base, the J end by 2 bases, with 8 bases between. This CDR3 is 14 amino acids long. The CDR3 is CASSIVAGNTEAFF. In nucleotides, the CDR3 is TGTGCCAGTAGTATAGTCGCGGGTAACACTGAAGCTTTCTTT.

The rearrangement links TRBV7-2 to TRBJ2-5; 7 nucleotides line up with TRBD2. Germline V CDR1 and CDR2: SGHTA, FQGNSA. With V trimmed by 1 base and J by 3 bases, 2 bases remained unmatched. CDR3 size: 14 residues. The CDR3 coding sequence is TGTGCCAGCAGCTTAGGCGGGGGTAAAGAGACCCAGTACTTC. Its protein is CASSLGGGKETQYF.

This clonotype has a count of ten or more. CDR3 loop: CAISRGTTTSYEQYF. DNA of the CDR3: TGTGCCATCAGTCGGGGGACAACGACCTCCTACGAGCAGTACTTC. The chain employs TRBV10-3 and TRBJ2-7; D is perhaps TRBD1 or TRBD2 (6 bases each). The ends were cut back, 5 bases at V and 0 bases at J, with 14 bases in the middle. Germline V gene lookup returns CDR1 ENHRY and CDR2 SYGVKD. The length of the CDR3 is 15 residues.

In nucleotides, the CDR3 is TGTGCCAGCTCACCCCGTTCGGCGGGTAGCACAGATACGCAGTATTTT. Its translation: CASSPRSAGSTDTQYF. The rearrangement links TRBV18 to TRBJ2-3; a possible D gene is TRBD2 (5 bases). CDR1 is KGHSH, CDR2 LQKENI, per germline. Trimming stripped 3 bases from V and 0 bases from J, with 13 bases between. This CDR3 has 16 amino acids.

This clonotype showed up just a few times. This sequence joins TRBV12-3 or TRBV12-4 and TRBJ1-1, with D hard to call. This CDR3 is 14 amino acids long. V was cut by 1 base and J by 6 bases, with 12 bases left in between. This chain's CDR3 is CASSLVPGGSEAFF. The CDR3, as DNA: TGTGCCAGCAGTTTAGTCCCGGGAGGTTCTGAAGCTTTCTTT.

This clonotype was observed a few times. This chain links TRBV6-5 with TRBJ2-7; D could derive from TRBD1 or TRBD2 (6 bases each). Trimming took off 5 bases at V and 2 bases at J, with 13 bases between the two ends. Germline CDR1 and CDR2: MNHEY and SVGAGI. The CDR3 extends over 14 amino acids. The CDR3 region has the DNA TGTGCCAGCAGTCACCCCGGGGGCACCTACGAGCAGTACTTC. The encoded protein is CASSHPGGTYEQYF.

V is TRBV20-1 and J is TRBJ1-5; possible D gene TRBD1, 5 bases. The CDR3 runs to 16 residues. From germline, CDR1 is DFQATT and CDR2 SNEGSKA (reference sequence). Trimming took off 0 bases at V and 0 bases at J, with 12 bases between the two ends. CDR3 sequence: CSARDQGPYSNQPQHF. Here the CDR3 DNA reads TGCAGTGCTAGAGATCAGGGACCCTATAGCAATCAGCCCCAGCATTTT.

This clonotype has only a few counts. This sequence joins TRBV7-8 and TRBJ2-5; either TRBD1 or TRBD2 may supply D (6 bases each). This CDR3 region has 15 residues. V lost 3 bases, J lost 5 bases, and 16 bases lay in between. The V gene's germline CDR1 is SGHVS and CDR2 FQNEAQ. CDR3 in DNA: TGTGCCAGCAGCTTGGCTTTGGGGGGCCGGGAGACCCAGTACTTC. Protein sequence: CASSLALGGRETQYF.

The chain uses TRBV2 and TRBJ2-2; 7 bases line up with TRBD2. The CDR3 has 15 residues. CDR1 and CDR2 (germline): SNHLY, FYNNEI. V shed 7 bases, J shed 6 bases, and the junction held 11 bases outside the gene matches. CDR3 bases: TGTGCCAGCAATAGTGCGGGAGTCGTTGCCGGGGAGCTGTTTTTT. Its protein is CASNSAGVVAGELFF.

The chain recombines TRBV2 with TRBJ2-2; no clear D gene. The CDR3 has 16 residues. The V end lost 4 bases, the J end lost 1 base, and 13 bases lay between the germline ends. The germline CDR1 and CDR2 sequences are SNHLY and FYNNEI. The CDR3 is CASSVFGVMNTGELFF. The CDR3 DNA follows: TGTGCCAGCAGTGTATTTGGAGTTATGAACACCGGGGAGCTGTTTTTT. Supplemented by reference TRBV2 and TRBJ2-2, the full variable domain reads EPEVTQTPSHQVTQMGQEVILRCVPISNHLYFYWYRQILGQKVEFLVSFYNNEISEKSEIFDDQFSVERPDGSNFTLKIRSTKLEDSAMYFCASSVFGVMNTGELFFGEGSRLTVL.

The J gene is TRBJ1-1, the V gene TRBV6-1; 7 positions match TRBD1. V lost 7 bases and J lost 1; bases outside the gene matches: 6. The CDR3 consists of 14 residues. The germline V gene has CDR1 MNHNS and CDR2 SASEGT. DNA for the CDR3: TGTGCCAGCATGAGAAACAGGGGGAACACTGAAGCTTTCTTT. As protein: CASMRNRGNTEAFF.

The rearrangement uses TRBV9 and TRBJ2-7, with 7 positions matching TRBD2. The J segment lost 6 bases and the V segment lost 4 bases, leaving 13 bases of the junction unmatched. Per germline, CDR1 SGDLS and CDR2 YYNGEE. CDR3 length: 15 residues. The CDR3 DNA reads TGTGCCAGCAGCACGGGGGAGACTAGCCTCGGCGAGCAGTACTTC. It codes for CASSTGETSLGEQYF.

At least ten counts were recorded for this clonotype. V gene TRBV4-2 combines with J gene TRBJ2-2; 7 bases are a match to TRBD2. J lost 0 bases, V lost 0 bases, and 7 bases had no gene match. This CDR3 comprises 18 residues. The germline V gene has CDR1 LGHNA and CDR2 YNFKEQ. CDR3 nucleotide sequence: TGTGCCAGCAGCCAAGATAGGAGCGGGGCCGCGAACACCGGGGAGCTGTTTTTT. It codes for CASSQDRSGAANTGELFF.

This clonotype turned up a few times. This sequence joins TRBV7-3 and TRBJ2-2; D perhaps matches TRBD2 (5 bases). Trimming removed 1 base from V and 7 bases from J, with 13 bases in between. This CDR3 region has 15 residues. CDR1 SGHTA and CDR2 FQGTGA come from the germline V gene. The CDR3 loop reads CASSLNPPGVGELFF. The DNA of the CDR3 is TGTGCCAGCAGCTTAAACCCTCCCGGGGTCGGGGAGCTGTTTTTT.